The 7 T cell receptor beta chains in this list originate from one sample, sequenced in a study of shared clonotypes between healthy human individuals. Some clones are missing from TCRdb's copy, which holds only in-frame ones; the method was immunoSEQ multiplex PCR. Here the sample spans roughly 890,000 clones, 80% to 95% being singletons. CD45RO-negative, CCR7-positively selected cells formed the naive CD8 fraction, excluding terminally differentiated effector memory CD45RA+ cells. The sample taken for sequencing was naive CD8+ T cells sorted from blood. The source is a man younger than 45 in good health.

V and J are TRBV9 and TRBJ2-1, with D possibly being TRBD2 (6 bases). The germline V gene encodes CDR1 SGDLS and CDR2 YYNGEE. The CDR3 has 15 residues. Trimming pared 1 base from V and 0 bases from J, leaving 8 bases between. Here the CDR3 reads CASSVSGRSYNEQFF. In DNA, the CDR3 is TGTGCCAGCAGCGTAAGCGGGCGCTCCTACAATGAGCAGTTCTTC.

The V gene is TRBV7-3, the J gene TRBJ1-5, with D perhaps TRBD1 (5 bases). Trimming cost V 4 bases and J 7 bases, with 14 bases left between them. The CDR3 covers 14 residues. The germline gives CDR1 SGHTA, CDR2 FQGTGA. In nucleotides, the CDR3 is TGTGCCAGCAGCTACTGGGACGCGGGACAGCCCCAGCATTTT. Its translation is CASSYWDAGQPQHF.

The chain has TRBV4-1 and TRBJ1-1; D ambiguous. Germline loops: CDR1 MGHRA, CDR2 YSYEKL. The V and J ends lost 3 bases and 1 base respectively, with 18 bases between them. There are 17 residues in the CDR3. The CDR3 bases are TGCGCCAGCAGCCATCTTGAAACCGGGTCCTCGAACACTGAAGCTTTCTTT. This codes for CASSHLETGSSNTEAFF.

The chain recombines TRBV7-9 with TRBJ2-7; TRBD1 is a possible D gene (6 bases). Trimming cost V 5 bases and J 3 bases, with 14 bases left between them. CDR3 length: 14 amino acids. Per germline, CDR1 SEHNR and CDR2 FQNEAQ (reference sequence). CDR3 in DNA: TGTGCCAGCAGCGCAACAGGGCTCGACTACGAGCAGTACTTC. Translated: CASSATGLDYEQYF.

This chain uses TRBV14 with TRBJ2-7; TRBD1 agrees at 10 bases. The CDR3 sequence is 14 residues long. Germline values: CDR1 SGHDN, CDR2 FVKESK. The V segment lost 4 bases and the J segment 4 bases; nucleotides outside the gene matches: 4. The CDR3 reads CASSPTGGFYEQYF. The CDR3 bases are TGTGCCAGCAGCCCGACAGGGGGCTTTTACGAGCAGTACTTC.

The chain links TRBV10-3 to TRBJ1-1; D is perhaps TRBD1 (5 bases). The germline V gene has CDR1 ENHRY and CDR2 SYGVKD. This CDR3 is 14 amino acids long. Trimming left V 7 bases short and J 1 base short, with 13 bases between. Here the CDR3 reads CAITSGGTNTEAFF. The CDR3 DNA is TGTGCCATCACTAGCGGGGGGACGAACACTGAAGCTTTCTTT.

The chain links TRBV7-9 to TRBJ1-1; D is undetermined. The V gene's germline CDR1 is SEHNR and CDR2 FQNEAQ (reference sequence). This CDR3 has 12 amino acids. Trimming cost V 3 bases and J 5 bases, with 7 bases left between them. CDR3 sequence reads: CASSLMGTEAFF. The CDR3 DNA sequence: TGTGCCAGCAGCTTGATGGGTACTGAAGCTTTCTTT.